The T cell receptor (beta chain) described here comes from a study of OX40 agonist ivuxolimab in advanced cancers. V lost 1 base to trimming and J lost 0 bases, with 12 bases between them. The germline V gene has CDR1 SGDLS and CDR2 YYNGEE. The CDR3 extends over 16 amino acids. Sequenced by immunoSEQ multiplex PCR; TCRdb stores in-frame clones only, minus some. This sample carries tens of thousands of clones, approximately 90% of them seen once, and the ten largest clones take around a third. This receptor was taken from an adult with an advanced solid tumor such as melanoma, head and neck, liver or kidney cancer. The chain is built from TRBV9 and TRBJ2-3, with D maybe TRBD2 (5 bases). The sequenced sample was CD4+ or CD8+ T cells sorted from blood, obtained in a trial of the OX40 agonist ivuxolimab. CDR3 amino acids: CASSVTFGVSTDTQYF. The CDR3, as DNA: TGTGCCAGCAGCGTAACGTTCGGGGTTAGCACAGATACGCAGTATTTT.